This T cell receptor beta chain originates from a study of T cell responses to AZD1222 COVID-19 vaccine. The overall study: Pooled samples include second doses given at about 4 or 12 weeks.

The assay was immunoSEQ multiplex PCR, and TCRdb's table has in-frame clones only and misses some. Altogether over 110,000 clones are present, under 95% being singletons, with the ten largest covering approximately 2.6%. This clone occurred once. What it binds is not known. Study-level findings and limits: Among those given AZD1222, only 5 to 7 were seropositive at baseline. Reportedly, close to half of spike-specific TCRs are directed against unmutated variant regions. Spike-specific TCR repertoires showed rising breadth and depth after two AZD1222 doses.

Sequenced material: peripheral blood, taken on day 0 of AZD1222 vaccination. The source is an adult in good health.

The CDR3 protein is CASSGTSGKVDEQFF. The CDR3 coding sequence is TGTGCCAGCAGCGGGACTAGCGGGAAAGTGGATGAGCAGTTCTTC. The genes are TRBV9 and TRBJ2-1; 12 nucleotides match TRBD2. The germline gives CDR1 SGDLS, CDR2 YYNGEE. After removal of 3 bases from V and 8 bases from J, the junction contained 6 bases not matched to a gene. This CDR3 comprises 15 residues.